This T cell receptor beta chain was sequenced for a study of monozygotic twins with inflammatory bowel disease. With eight separate reactions per sample, the authors made cDNA. TCRdb reworked the 5' RACE reads into one entry per CDR3 protein, no DNA. The specimen's table records around 210,000 distinct CDR3 sequences. The germline V gene encodes CDR1 SGHVS and CDR2 FNYEAQ. CDR3 size: 14 residues. This chain uses TRBV7-6 with TRBJ2-5; TCRdb names TRBD1, which stays unverified in the absence of DNA. This receptor was obtained from a human donor with ulcerative colitis or Crohn's disease, or a healthy co-twin of an affected twin (not recorded which). Sequenced material: blood. This CDR3 is CASGPGGPRETQYF. The variable domain in full, completed from reference TRBV7-6 and TRBJ2-5, reads GAGVSQSPRYKVTKRGQDVALRCDPISGHVSLYWYRQALGQGPEFLTYFNYEAQQDKSGLPNDRFSAERPEGSISTLTIQRTEQRDSAMYRCASGPGGPRETQYFGPGTRLLVL.